These 4 T cell receptor beta chains share one sample of origin, sequenced in a study of spatial heterogeneity in lung cancer. The time point was: blood at routine non-recurrence follow-up after resection. The input material, whole RNA from tumor, nontumor lung or frozen PBMC, was sequenced unsorted. TCRdb reanalysed the 5' RACE reads using MiXCR and keeps one entry per CDR3 protein. The sample has some 54,000 distinct CDR3 sequences; 7.4% are singletons. Specimen: PBMCs, collected at follow-up. The receptor source for this set is a female donor with early-stage non-small cell lung cancer.

The rearrangement links TRBV7-2 to TRBJ1-3; D is uncertain. The germline CDR1 and CDR2 sequences are SGHTA and FQGNSA. This CDR3 region has 13 residues. The V end was cut by 1 base, the J end by 4 bases, with 5 bases between. CDR3 amino acids: CASSLVKGNTIYF. In DNA form, the CDR3 reads TGTGCCAGCAGCTTAGTGAAGGGAAACACCATATATTTT.

This clonotype was observed a handful of times. This chain connects TRBV6-2 or TRBV6-3 to TRBJ2-7; 9 bases match TRBD1. The CDR3 loop spans 15 amino acids. V gave up 6 bases and J gave up 4 bases; unmatched junction bases: 10. Germline values: CDR1 MNHEY, CDR2 SVGEGT. CDR3 in amino acids: CASRETGTGRYEQYF. The CDR3 nucleotides read TGTGCCAGCAGGGAAACCGGGACAGGGCGGTACGAGCAGTACTTC.

This clonotype was detected many times. The gene calls are TRBV4-3 and TRBJ2-6, with D hard to call. The V and J ends lost 4 bases and 14 bases respectively, with 6 bases between them. CDR1 is LGHNA, CDR2 YSLEER, per germline. This CDR3 has 10 amino acids. The CDR3 DNA reads as TGCGCCAGCAGCCTCCCCTTCCTGACTTTC. As protein: CASSLPFLTF.

This clonotype was found a few times. The V and J genes are TRBV20-1 and TRBJ2-7; weak D call: TRBD1 (6 bases). Germline V lookup: CDR1 DFQATT, CDR2 SNEGSKA (reference sequence). V was shortened by 1 base and J by 11 bases, with 27 bases between the two germline ends. CDR3 length: 16 amino acids. This chain's CDR3 is CSARVSGVHRPTSEYF. The CDR3 bases are TGCAGTGCTAGAGTCTCAGGGGTTCATCGCCCCACATCTGAGTACTTC.